These T cell receptor beta chains were read from a single sample in a study of monozygotic twins with inflammatory bowel disease. For each CDR3 protein, TCRdb gives one entry from its re-call of the 5' RACE reads, without DNA. Its table records 420,000 or so distinct CDR3 sequences. Sequences were obtained from blood. These receptors all stem from a human donor with ulcerative colitis or Crohn's disease, or a healthy co-twin of an affected twin (not recorded which). Both conserved end residues are part of each CDR3.

>TRBJ1-1|TRBV18
CASSLSRAGALNTEAFF
>TRBJ2-7|TRBV20-1
CSARDGGTVHEQYF
>TRBJ1-5|TRBV19
CASSRSLLDRINQPQHF
>TRBJ2-3|TRBV7-2
CASSLGLAGAQGTQYF
>TRBJ1-5|TRBV11-2
CASSRIMGTGGLGNQPQHF
>TRBJ2-1|TRBV5-1
CASTLGGPLDEQFF
>TRBJ2-5|TRBV14
CASSQVRPGTYQETQYF
>TRBJ2-3|TRBV2
CASSESGRDTQYF
>TRBJ1-3|TRBV5-5
CASSFSPRTDSGNTIYF
>TRBJ1-1|TRBV19
CASTPGMVNTEAFF
>TRBJ2-7|TRBV5-1
CASTLMVRQGAYEQYF
>TRBJ2-1|TRBV20-1
CSASGKRDRGRRGSYNEQFF
>TRBJ2-1|TRBV27
CASSGPRAGADNEQFF